Listed here is a single TCR beta chain. Its antigen remains unidentified. The CDR3 length is 13 residues. Germline V gives CDR1 LGHNA, CDR2 YSLEER. V lost 4 bases to trimming and J lost 3 bases, with 9 bases between them. Described treatment: approximately 18 received Ad26.COV2.S at low or high dose, single or two shots; five or six received placebo; per-sample allocation not given. The investigators took samples on day 63 after the first vaccine or placebo injection. This adult donor, from Boston, was 18-55 years old. Assay used: immunoSEQ multiplex PCR; TCRdb lists only in-frame clones, some missing. The sample yields about 680,000 clones, more than 70% seen once. This sample stems from a study of Ad26.COV2.S vaccination and SARS-CoV-2 variants. Overall study: Once, or twice with 56 days between doses, Ad26.COV2.S was given intramuscularly.

General study results and limits: Vaccine recipients surpassed placebo recipients in spike-specific TCR breadth.

The chain has TRBV4-3 and TRBJ1-1; D unresolved. This TCR derives from a person aged 18 to 59 who received the Ad26.COV2.S COVID-19 vaccine or a placebo. Sequencing used peripheral blood, obtained in a trial of Ad26.COV2.S vaccine versus placebo. CDR3 bases: TGCGCCAGCAGCCCTCAGCTGGACACTGAAGCTTTCTTT. This sequence encodes CASSPQLDTEAFF.